What follows are 5 T cell receptor beta chains derived from one specimen sequenced in a study of control samples from healthy donors and cancer patients. Profiled with immunoSEQ multiplex PCR; TCRdb holds only in-frame clones, not every one. The repertoire holds some 74,000 clones, with about 95% as singletons. Sample: blood. The receptors were gathered from a woman in her 30s in good health.

In DNA, the CDR3 is TGTGCCAGCAGCTTAGGCTACAGCACAGATACGCAGTATTTT. Translating gives CASSLGYSTDTQYF. The chain has TRBV7-9 and TRBJ2-3; D remains ambiguous. CDR1 SEHNR and CDR2 FQNEAQ come from the germline V gene (reference sequence). V was pared by 1 base and J by 0 bases, with 5 bases between. The CDR3 length is 14 residues.

Only one count was recorded for this clone. This sequence joins TRBV5-6 and TRBJ2-1; maybe TRBD1 (6 bases). The CDR3 loop spans 15 amino acids. In germline, CDR1 is SGHDT, CDR2 YYEEEE. V was trimmed by 4 bases and J by 6 bases, leaving 17 bases between them. The CDR3 is CASSKGHPATNEQFF. The CDR3 DNA sequence: TGTGCCAGCAGCAAGGGACACCCGGCGACCAATGAGCAGTTCTTC.

The chain employs TRBV4-1 and TRBJ1-6; D unresolved. Trimming took 0 bases from V and 9 from J, leaving 12 bases between them. The germline gives CDR1 MGHRA, CDR2 YSYEKL. CDR3 length equals 15 residues. CDR3 bases: TGCGCCAGCAGCCAAGATGGAGGTATCGGTTCACCCCTCCACTTT. Its translation is CASSQDGGIGSPLHF.

This clone occurred once. The sample contains more than one DNA sequence encoding this CDR3. The rearrangement uses TRBV3-1 (or the pseudogene TRBV3-2) and TRBJ1-1; no reliable D call. The CDR3 consists of 13 residues. Germline lookup yields CDR1 LGHDT and CDR2 YNNKEL (reference sequence). The V end was cut by 0 bases, the J end by 5 bases, with 7 bases between. The chain's CDR3 is CASSQEGYTEAFF. CDR3 nucleotide sequence: TGTGCCAGCAGCCAAGAGGGTTATACTGAAGCTTTCTTT.

This clone was seen once. This chain connects TRBV6-4 to TRBJ2-1; 14 bases match TRBD2. After removal of 0 bases from V and 7 bases from J, the junction contained 5 bases not matched to a gene. The CDR3 loop spans 17 amino acids. Germline-derived CDR1 and CDR2 are MRHNA and SNTAGT. The chain's CDR3 is CASSDSTSGGAINEQFF. The CDR3 DNA follows: TGTGCCAGCAGTGACTCGACTAGCGGGGGGGCAATAAATGAGCAGTTCTTC.